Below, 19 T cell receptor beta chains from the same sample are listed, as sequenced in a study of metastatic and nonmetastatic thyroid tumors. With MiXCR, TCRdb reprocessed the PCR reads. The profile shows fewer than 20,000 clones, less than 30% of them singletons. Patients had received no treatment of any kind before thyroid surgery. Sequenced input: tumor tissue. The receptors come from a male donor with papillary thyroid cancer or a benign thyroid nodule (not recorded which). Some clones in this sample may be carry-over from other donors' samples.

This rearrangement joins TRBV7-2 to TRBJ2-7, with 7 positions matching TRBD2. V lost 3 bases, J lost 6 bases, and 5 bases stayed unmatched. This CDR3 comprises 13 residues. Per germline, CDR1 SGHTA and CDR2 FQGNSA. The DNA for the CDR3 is TGTGCCAGCAGCTTTGGCGGGAGAGGCGAGCAGTACTTC. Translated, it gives CASSFGGRGEQYF.

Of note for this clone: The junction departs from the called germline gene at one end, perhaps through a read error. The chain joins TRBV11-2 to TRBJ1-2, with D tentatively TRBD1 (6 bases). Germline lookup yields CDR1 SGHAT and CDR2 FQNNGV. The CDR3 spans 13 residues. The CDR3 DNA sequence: TGTGCCAGCAGCGTAGACAGGAGCCGAGGCTACACCTTC. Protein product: CASSVDRSRGYTF. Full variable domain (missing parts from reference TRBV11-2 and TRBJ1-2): EAGVAQSPRYKIIEKRQSVAFWCNPISGHATLYWYQQILGQGPKLLIQFQNNGVVDDSQLPKDRFSAERLKGVDSTLKIQPAKLEDSAVYLCASSVDRSRGYTFGSGTRLTVV.

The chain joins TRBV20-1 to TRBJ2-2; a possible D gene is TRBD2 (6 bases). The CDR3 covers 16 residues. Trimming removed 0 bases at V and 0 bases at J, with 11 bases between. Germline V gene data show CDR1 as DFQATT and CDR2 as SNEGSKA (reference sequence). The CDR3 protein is CSARDPRTTNTGELFF. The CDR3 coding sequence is TGCAGTGCTAGAGATCCGCGGACTACGAACACCGGGGAGCTGTTTTTT.

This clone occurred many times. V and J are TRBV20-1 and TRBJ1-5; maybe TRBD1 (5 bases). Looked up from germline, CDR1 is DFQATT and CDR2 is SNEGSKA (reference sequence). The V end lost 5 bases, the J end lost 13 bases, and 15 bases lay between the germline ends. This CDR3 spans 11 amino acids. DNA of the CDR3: TGCAGTGCTTCTGACAGATACAGTCAGCATTTT. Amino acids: CSASDRYSQHF.

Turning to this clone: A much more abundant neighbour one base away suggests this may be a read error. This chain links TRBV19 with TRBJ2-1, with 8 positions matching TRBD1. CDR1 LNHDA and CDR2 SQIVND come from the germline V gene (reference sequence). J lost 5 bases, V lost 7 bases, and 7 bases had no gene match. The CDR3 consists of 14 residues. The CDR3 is CASTRTGPNNEQFF. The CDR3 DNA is TGTGCCAGTACGAGGACAGGGCCCAACAATGAGCAGTTCTTC.

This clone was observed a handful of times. In DNA, the CDR3 is TGTGCCAGCAGTGAAAAACGACAGGCCTACTACGAGCAGTACTTC. Translating it yields CASSEKRQAYYEQYF. This chain links TRBV6-1 with TRBJ2-7; perhaps TRBD1 as D (6 bases). Germline V gene lookup returns CDR1 MNHNS and CDR2 SASEGT. V gave up 2 bases and J gave up 3 bases, with 14 bases separating them. The CDR3 has 15 amino acids.

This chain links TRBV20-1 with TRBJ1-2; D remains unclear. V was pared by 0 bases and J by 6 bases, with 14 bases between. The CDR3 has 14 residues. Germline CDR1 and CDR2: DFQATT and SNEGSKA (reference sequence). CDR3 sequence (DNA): TGCAGTGCTAGAGATAACTCTAGAGCGGATGGCTACACCTTC. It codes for CSARDNSRADGYTF.

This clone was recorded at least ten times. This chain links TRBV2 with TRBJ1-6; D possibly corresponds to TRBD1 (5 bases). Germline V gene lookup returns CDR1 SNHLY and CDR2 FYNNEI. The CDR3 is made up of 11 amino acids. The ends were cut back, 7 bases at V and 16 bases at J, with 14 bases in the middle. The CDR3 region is CASNDRGPLHF. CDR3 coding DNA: TGTGCCAGCAACGACCGGGGCCCGCTCCACTTT. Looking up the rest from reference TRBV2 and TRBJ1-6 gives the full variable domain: EPEVTQTPSHQVTQMGQEVILRCVPISNHLYFYWYRQILGQKVEFLVSFYNNEISEKSEIFDDQFSVERPDGSNFTLKIRSTKLEDSAMYFCASNDRGPLHFGNGTRLTVT.

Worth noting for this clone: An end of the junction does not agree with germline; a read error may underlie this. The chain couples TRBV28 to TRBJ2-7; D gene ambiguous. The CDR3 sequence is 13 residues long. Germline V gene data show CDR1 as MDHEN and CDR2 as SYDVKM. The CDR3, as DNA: TGTGCCAGCAGTTCCGGGCAACACTACGAGCACGACTTC. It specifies CASSSGQHYEHDF.

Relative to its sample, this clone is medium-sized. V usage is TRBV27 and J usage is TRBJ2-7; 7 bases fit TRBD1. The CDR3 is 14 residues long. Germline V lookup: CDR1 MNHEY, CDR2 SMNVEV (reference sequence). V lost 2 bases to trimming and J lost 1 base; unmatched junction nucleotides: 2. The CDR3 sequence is CASSLGDSSYEQYF. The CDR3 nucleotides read TGTGCCAGCAGTTTAGGGGACAGTTCCTACGAGCAGTACTTC.

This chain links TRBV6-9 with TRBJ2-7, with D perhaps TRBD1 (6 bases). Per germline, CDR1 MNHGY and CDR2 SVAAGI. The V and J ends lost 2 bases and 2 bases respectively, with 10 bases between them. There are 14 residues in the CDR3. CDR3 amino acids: CASSYSQGTYEQYF. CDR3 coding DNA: TGTGCCAGCAGTTATAGTCAGGGGACCTACGAGCAGTACTTC.

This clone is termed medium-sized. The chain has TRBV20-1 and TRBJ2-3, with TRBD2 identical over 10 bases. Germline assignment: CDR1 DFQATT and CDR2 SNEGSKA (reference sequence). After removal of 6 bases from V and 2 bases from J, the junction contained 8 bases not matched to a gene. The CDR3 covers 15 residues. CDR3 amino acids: CSAWEAGGTTDTQYF. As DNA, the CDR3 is TGCAGTGCATGGGAAGCGGGGGGGACCACAGATACGCAGTATTTT.

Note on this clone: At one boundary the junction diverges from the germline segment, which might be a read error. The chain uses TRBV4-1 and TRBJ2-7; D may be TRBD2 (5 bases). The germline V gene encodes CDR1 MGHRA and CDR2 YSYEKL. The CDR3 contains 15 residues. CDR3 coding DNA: TGCGCCTGCAGCCAAGACCGGTCCACGGGGTACGAGCATTACTTC. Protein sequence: CACSQDRSTGYEHYF.

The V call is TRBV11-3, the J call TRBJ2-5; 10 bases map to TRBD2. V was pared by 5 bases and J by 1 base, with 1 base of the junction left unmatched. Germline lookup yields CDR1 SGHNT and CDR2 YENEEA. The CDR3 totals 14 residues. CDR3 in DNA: TGTGCCAGCAGCCTAGCGGGGGCCCAAGAGACCCAGTACTTC. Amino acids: CASSLAGAQETQYF.

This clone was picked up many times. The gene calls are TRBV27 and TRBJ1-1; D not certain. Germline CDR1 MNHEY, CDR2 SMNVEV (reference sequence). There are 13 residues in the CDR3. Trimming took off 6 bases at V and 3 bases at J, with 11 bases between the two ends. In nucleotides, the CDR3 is TGTGCCAGCAGCTCTACATACCACACTGAAGCTTTCTTT. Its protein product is CASSSTYHTEAFF.

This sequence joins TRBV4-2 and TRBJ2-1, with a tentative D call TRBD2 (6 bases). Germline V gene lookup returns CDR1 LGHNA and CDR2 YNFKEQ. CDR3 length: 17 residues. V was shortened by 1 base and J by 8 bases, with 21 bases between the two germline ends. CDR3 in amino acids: CASSQGSTGGQMDEQFF. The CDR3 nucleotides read TGTGCCAGCAGCCAAGGGTCGACCGGGGGTCAGATGGATGAGCAGTTCTTC.

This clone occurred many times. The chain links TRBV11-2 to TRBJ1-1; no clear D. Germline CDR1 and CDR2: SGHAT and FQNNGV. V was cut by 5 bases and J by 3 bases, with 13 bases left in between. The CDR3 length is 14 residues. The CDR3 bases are TGTGCCAGCAGCACGCAGACACTTCACACTGAAGCTTTCTTT. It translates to CASSTQTLHTEAFF.

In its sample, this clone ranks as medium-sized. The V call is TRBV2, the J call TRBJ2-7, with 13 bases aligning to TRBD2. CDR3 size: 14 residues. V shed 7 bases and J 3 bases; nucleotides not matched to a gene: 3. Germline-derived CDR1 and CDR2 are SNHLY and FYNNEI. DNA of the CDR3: TGTGCCAGCACGGGACTAGCGGGGTTCTACGAGCAGTACTTC. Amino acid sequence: CASTGLAGFYEQYF.

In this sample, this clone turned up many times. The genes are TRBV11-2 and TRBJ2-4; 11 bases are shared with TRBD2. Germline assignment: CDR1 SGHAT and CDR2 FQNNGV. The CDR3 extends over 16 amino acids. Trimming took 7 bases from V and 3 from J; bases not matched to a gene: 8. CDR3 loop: CASNPGTSGLKNIQYF. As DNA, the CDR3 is TGTGCCAGCAACCCCGGGACTAGCGGCCTCAAAAACATTCAGTACTTC.